What follows are 14 T cell receptor beta chains derived from one specimen sequenced in a study of cytomegalovirus exposure and HLA in healthy donors. 13 Jbeta primers and 60 Vbeta primers were used for the PCR. Clones were read by immunoSEQ multiplex PCR, and TCRdb kept only the in-frame ones, dropping some. The sample yields approximately 160,000 clones, roughly 75% seen once. Source material: PBMCs. The receptors here all came from a male donor in good health and CMV-seronegative.

This clone was seen more than once but under ten times. Other DNA sequences within the sample encode an identical CDR3. The chain has TRBV4-3 and TRBJ1-1, with D perhaps matching TRBD1 (5 bases). The CDR3 has 13 residues. With 0 bases removed from V and 8 bases from J, the gap between germline ends came to 10 bases. Germline values: CDR1 LGHNA, CDR2 YSLEER. CDR3 DNA: TGCGCCAGCAGCCAAGATCTCCGGACAGAAGCTTTCTTT. Translating it yields CASSQDLRTEAFF.

This chain joins TRBV9 and TRBJ1-6; TRBD1 is a possible D gene (6 bases). CDR1 SGDLS and CDR2 YYNGEE come from the germline V gene. The V gene lost 0 bases and the J gene lost 7 bases, with 17 bases spanning the gap. The CDR3 runs to 17 residues. The CDR3 spells CASSVGGGTLTNSPLHF. As DNA, the CDR3 is TGTGCCAGCAGCGTAGGTGGTGGGACACTGACAAATTCACCCCTCCACTTT.

The chain uses TRBV7-9 and TRBJ1-4; D is uncertain. The CDR3 consists of 17 residues. V lost 4 bases and J 6 bases, leaving 21 bases between the germline ends. In germline, CDR1 is SEHNR, CDR2 FQNEAQ (reference sequence). The CDR3 region has the DNA TGTGCCAGCAGCTCCTCTCGGACCCGGGGAGATTATGAAAAACTGTTTTTT. As protein: CASSSSRTRGDYEKLFF. Using reference TRBV7-9 and TRBJ1-4 for the parts outside the CDR3, the full variable domain is DTGVSQNPRHKITKRGQNVTFRCDPISEHNRLYWYRQTLGQGPEFLTYFQNEAQLEKSRLLSDRFSAERPKGSFSTLEIQRTEQGDSAMYLCASSSSRTRGDYEKLFFGSGTQLSVL.

The CDR3 reads CASSHSSGTGVGELFF. In DNA form, the CDR3 reads TGCGCCAGCAGCCATTCCTCCGGGACAGGGGTCGGGGAGCTGTTTTTT. V is TRBV4-1 and J is TRBJ2-2, with 10 positions matching TRBD1. The CDR3 loop spans 16 amino acids. Trimming cost V 3 bases and J 7 bases; bases outside gene matches: 8. Germline V gene lookup returns CDR1 MGHRA and CDR2 YSYEKL.

This clone has a single count. This CDR3 is CASSLTREGAEAFF. The DNA for the CDR3 is TGTGCCAGCAGCTTGACTCGGGAGGGGGCTGAAGCTTTCTTT. The chain combines TRBV13 with TRBJ1-1; D possibly corresponds to TRBD1 (6 bases). The CDR3 contains 14 residues. The V and J ends lost 3 bases and 6 bases respectively, with 14 bases between them. Looked up from germline, CDR1 is PRHDT and CDR2 is FYEKMQ (reference sequence).

The chain joins TRBV19 to TRBJ2-5, with TRBD2 identical over 10 bases. Germline CDR1 is LNHDA and CDR2 is SQIVND (reference sequence). V gave up 5 bases and J gave up 5 bases; unmatched junction bases: 8. This CDR3 is 15 amino acids long. The CDR3 DNA reads TGTGCCAGTAGTCCCCAGCGGGGGGGACGGGAGACCCAGTACTTC. Translating it yields CASSPQRGGRETQYF.

This rearrangement joins TRBV29-1 to TRBJ2-2; TRBD1 agrees at 8 bases. Germline values: CDR1 SQVTM, CDR2 ANQGSEA. This CDR3 spans 14 amino acids. V lost 6 bases and J lost 4; bases outside the gene matches: 7. Here the CDR3 DNA reads TGCAGCGTAGACTTGGGACAGGCCACCGGGGAGCTGTTTTTT. Its translation: CSVDLGQATGELFF.

The rearrangement uses TRBV7-6 and TRBJ2-2; a possible D gene is TRBD1 (6 bases). The length of the CDR3 is 15 residues. V lost 1 base and J 6 bases, leaving 12 bases between the germline ends. CDR1 SGHVS and CDR2 FNYEAQ come from the germline V gene. The CDR3 region is CASSLGGRGAGELFF. The CDR3 DNA reads TGTGCCAGCAGCTTAGGGGGCAGGGGAGCCGGGGAGCTGTTTTTT.

This sequence joins TRBV6-1 and TRBJ2-7; possibly TRBD2 for D (6 bases). The germline V gene encodes CDR1 MNHNS and CDR2 SASEGT. Trimming shortened V by 11 bases and J by 1 base, and 9 bases separated the two germline ends. The CDR3 has 11 residues. The CDR3 sequence is CAGGWSYEQYF. DNA for the CDR3: TGTGCCGGAGGGTGGTCCTACGAGCAGTACTTC.

The V gene is TRBV4-2, the J gene TRBJ2-7; 8 bases agree with TRBD2. This CDR3 is 15 amino acids long. Germline lookup yields CDR1 LGHNA and CDR2 YNFKEQ. J gave up 4 bases and V 5 bases, and 10 bases lay outside the gene matches. The CDR3 reads CASSSELAEEYEQYF. The CDR3 nucleotides read TGTGCCAGCAGCTCCGAACTAGCGGAAGAGTACGAGCAGTACTTC.

This chain connects TRBV7-7 to TRBJ1-5; D gene uncertain. The CDR3 is 13 residues long. Trimming stripped 1 base from V and 4 bases from J, with 5 bases between. Germline CDR1 is SSHAT and CDR2 is FNYEAQ (reference sequence). The CDR3 bases are TGTGCCAGCAGCTTAGGTGAGAATCAGCCCCAGCATTTT. This codes for CASSLGENQPQHF.

The chain couples TRBV14 to TRBJ1-1, with D perhaps TRBD1 (5 bases). CDR1 and CDR2 (germline): SGHDN, FVKESK. V lost 8 bases, J lost 1 base, and 20 bases lay in between. The CDR3 contains 16 residues. The CDR3 bases are TGTGCCAGCCGGGACCTGGGGGAGGTCGGGAACACTGAAGCTTTCTTT. As protein: CASRDLGEVGNTEAFF.

The chain recombines TRBV12-1 with TRBJ2-3; no DNA check was done on the table's D call, TRBD2. TRBV12-1 is deemed a pseudogene. This CDR3 contains 23 residues. CDR3 sequence (DNA): TGTGCCAGCAGCTTTGAGGGTGAGCAGGGTAGGGAGGGATTGCCTGGGAGCACAGATACGCAGTATTTT. Its protein is CASSFEGEQGREGLPGSTDTQYF.

This sequence joins TRBV5-6 and TRBJ2-7, with TRBD1 identical over 9 bases. Germline V gene lookup returns CDR1 SGHDT and CDR2 YYEEEE. The CDR3 extends over 16 amino acids. J was trimmed by 2 bases and V by 2 bases; bases with no gene match: 8. The CDR3 protein is CASSLSWRTGAYEQYF. CDR3 DNA: TGTGCCAGCAGCTTATCCTGGCGGACAGGGGCCTACGAGCAGTACTTC.